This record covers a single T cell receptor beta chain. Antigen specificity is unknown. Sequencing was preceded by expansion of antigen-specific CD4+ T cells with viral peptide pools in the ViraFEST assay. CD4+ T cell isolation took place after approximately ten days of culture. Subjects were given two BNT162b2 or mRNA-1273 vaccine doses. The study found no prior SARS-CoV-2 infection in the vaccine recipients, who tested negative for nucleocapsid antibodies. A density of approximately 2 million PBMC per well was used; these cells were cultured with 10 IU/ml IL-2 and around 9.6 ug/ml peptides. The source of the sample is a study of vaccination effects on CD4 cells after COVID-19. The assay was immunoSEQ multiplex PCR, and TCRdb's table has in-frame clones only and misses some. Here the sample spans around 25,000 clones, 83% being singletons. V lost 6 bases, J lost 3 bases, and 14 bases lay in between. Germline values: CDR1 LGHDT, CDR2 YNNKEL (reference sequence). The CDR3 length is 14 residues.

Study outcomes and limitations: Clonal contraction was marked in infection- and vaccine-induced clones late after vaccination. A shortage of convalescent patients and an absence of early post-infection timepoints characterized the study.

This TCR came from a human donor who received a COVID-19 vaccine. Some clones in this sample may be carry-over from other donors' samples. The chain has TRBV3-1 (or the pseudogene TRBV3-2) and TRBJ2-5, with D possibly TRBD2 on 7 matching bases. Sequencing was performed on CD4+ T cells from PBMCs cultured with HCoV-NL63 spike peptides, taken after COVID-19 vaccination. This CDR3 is CASSPSGTKETQYF. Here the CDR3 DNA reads TGTGCCAGCAGTCCAAGCGGGACAAAAGAGACCCAGTACTTC.